This T cell receptor (beta chain) was profiled in a study of CD8+ T cells in alopecia areata. Study summary: The drug, oral tofacitinib, was given to treated patients at 5 to 10 mg twice daily.

Germline V gene sequence: CDR1 SGHTA, CDR2 FQGNSA. The CDR3 has 13 amino acids. The V end lost 0 bases, the J end lost 5 bases, and 6 bases lay between the germline ends. Following extraction, RNA underwent reverse transcription to cDNA, which served as the sequencing template. Measured with immunoSEQ multiplex PCR; TCRdb has only the in-frame clones, and not every one. The sample lists roughly 250,000 clones; 67% were seen once. The sequence came from a human donor with alopecia areata. The rearrangement uses TRBV7-2 and TRBJ2-3; D gene uncertain. This specimen consisted of CD4+ T cells sorted from blood, obtained at week 0. In DNA form, the CDR3 reads TGTGCCAGCAGCTTAGCGCACAGAGATACGCAGTATTTT. This codes for CASSLAHRDTQYF.